A single sample gave rise to the 17 T cell receptor beta chains below, sequenced in a study of blood T cell repertoires in COVID-19. Repertoires were generated with immunoSEQ multiplex PCR, while TCRdb's copy carries only in-frame clones and drops some. Counted here are about 170,000 clones, 85% occurring once; the ten biggest clones make up approximately 7.6%. Sequencing was carried out using peripheral blood. The receptors were sampled from a woman over 75 with COVID-19, enrolled during active disease.

This chain joins TRBV5-1 and TRBJ2-2; TRBD1 agrees at 8 bases. J lost 4 bases, V lost 6 bases, and 5 bases had no gene match. Germline V gene lookup returns CDR1 SGHRS and CDR2 YFSETQ. The CDR3 has 14 amino acids. CDR3 nucleotide sequence: TGCGCCAGCAACCCAGGGGGCGCCACCGGGGAGCTGTTTTTT. It yields the protein CASNPGGATGELFF.

This chain joins TRBV5-1 and TRBJ2-1, with TRBD1 matching 8 bases. Trimming at V came to 2 bases and at J to 8 bases, leaving 9 bases not matched to a gene. Per germline, CDR1 SGHRS and CDR2 YFSETQ. The CDR3 contains 15 residues. Here the CDR3 DNA reads TGCGCCAGCAGCTTAGGGACAGGTCAAGGTGATGAGCAGTTCTTC. This translates into CASSLGTGQGDEQFF.

J is TRBJ2-2 and V is TRBV6-5; possibly TRBD1 for D (6 bases). The length of the CDR3 is 15 residues. V lost 6 bases and J 5 bases, leaving 16 bases between the germline ends. Germline values: CDR1 MNHEY, CDR2 SVGAGI. The CDR3 DNA follows: TGTGCCAGCAGAAGGGGCAGGGGAAGAACCGGGGAGCTGTTTTTT. This sequence encodes CASRRGRGRTGELFF.

The chain recombines TRBV24-1 with TRBJ1-2; a weak D match, TRBD1 (5 bases). V was clipped by 5 bases and J by 4 bases, with 10 bases between them. The CDR3 is 13 residues long. From germline, CDR1 is KGHDR and CDR2 SFDVKD. The CDR3 region is CATSGAGGYGYTF. The DNA for the CDR3 is TGTGCCACCAGTGGCGCGGGGGGCTATGGCTACACCTTC.

The rearrangement joins TRBV11-2 to TRBJ1-4, with 7 bases lining up with TRBD1. The germline V gene has CDR1 SGHAT and CDR2 FQNNGV. V dropped 6 bases and J dropped 8; count of bases not matched to a gene: 12. The CDR3 has 15 amino acids. In DNA form, the CDR3 reads TGTGCCAGCAGGGATGAGGGGGCGTCGAGGGAAAAACTGTTTTTT. It codes for CASRDEGASREKLFF.

The V call is TRBV6-5, the J call TRBJ2-1; TRBD1 agrees at 7 bases. Germline V CDR1 and CDR2: MNHEY, SVGAGI. The ends lost 5 bases at V and 1 base at J; junction bases unmatched: 2. The CDR3 consists of 14 residues. CDR3 amino acids: CASSMTGSYNEQFF. The CDR3 DNA sequence: TGTGCCAGCAGTATGACAGGGTCCTACAATGAGCAGTTCTTC.

This clone was seen only a few times. The rearrangement uses TRBV24-1 and TRBJ1-1; 7 bases are shared with TRBD1. The junction had 8 bases not matched to a gene; V was cut back by 3 bases and J by 5 bases. The CDR3 covers 15 residues. Germline values: CDR1 KGHDR, CDR2 SFDVKD. CDR3 sequence (DNA): TGTGCCACCAGTGATCCTCGACAGGGTGAGACTGAAGCTTTCTTT. This sequence encodes CATSDPRQGETEAFF.

The J gene is TRBJ2-5, the V gene TRBV19; TRBD1 aligns across 9 bases. The trim removed 4 bases at V and 5 bases at J, leaving 2 bases unmatched. Looked up from germline, CDR1 is LNHDA and CDR2 is SQIVND (reference sequence). This CDR3 is 13 amino acids long. The CDR3 DNA follows: TGTGCCAGTAGTAGGGACAGGGTGGAGACCCAGTACTTC. Amino acid sequence: CASSRDRVETQYF.

The chain uses TRBV28 and TRBJ2-1; 7 bases agree with TRBD1. J gave up 8 bases and V 7 bases, and 11 bases lay outside the gene matches. CDR3 size: 14 residues. Germline loops: CDR1 MDHEN, CDR2 SYDVKM. CDR3: CASTKTGPRDEQFF. The DNA of the CDR3 is TGTGCCAGCACCAAGACAGGGCCCCGGGATGAGCAGTTCTTC.

The J gene is TRBJ2-7, the V gene TRBV3-1 (or the pseudogene TRBV3-2), with 8 bases that match TRBD1. In germline, CDR1 is LGHDT, CDR2 YNNKEL (reference sequence). This CDR3 spans 17 amino acids. The V segment lost 2 bases and the J segment 0 bases; nucleotides outside the gene matches: 9. CDR3 DNA sequence: TGTGCCAGCAGCCAAAAACGGACAGGGCTCCCCTCCTACGAGCAGTACTTC. Protein product: CASSQKRTGLPSYEQYF.

V is TRBV5-1 and J is TRBJ2-7; tentative D call: TRBD2 (5 bases). The CDR3 consists of 16 residues. CDR1 is SGHRS and CDR2 is YFSETQ in the germline V gene. V was pared by 0 bases and J by 0 bases, with 13 bases between. Here the CDR3 DNA reads TGCGCCAGCAGCTTGGGTACCTGGGAGAGCTCCTACGAGCAGTACTTC. Translating it yields CASSLGTWESSYEQYF.

This clone has just a few counts. Written as DNA, the CDR3 is TGTGCCAGCAGCAGGACAGGTCTGGGCGAGCAGTACTTC. It yields the protein CASSRTGLGEQYF. The chain joins TRBV28 to TRBJ2-7; 7 bases match TRBD1. The CDR3 extends over 13 amino acids. J was trimmed by 6 bases and V by 6 bases; bases with no gene match: 8. Germline loops: CDR1 MDHEN, CDR2 SYDVKM.

Only a few counts were recorded for this clone. CDR3 bases: TGTGCCAGCAGCTACACAGGGTCTGGCTACACCTTC. Residues: CASSYTGSGYTF. The chain has TRBV11-1 and TRBJ1-2; maybe TRBD1 (6 bases). Germline CDR1 and CDR2: SGHAT and FQDESV (reference sequence). V lost 4 bases and J 7 bases, leaving 10 bases between the germline ends. CDR3 size: 12 residues. Using reference TRBV11-1 and TRBJ1-2 for the parts outside the CDR3, the full variable domain is EAEVAQSPRYKITEKSQAVAFWCDPISGHATLYWYRQILGQGPELLVQFQDESVVDDSQLPKDRFSAERLKGVDSTLKIQPAELGDSAMYLCASSYTGSGYTFGSGTRLTVV.

This clone was seen a handful of times. The genes are TRBV5-1 and TRBJ2-2; tentatively, D is TRBD2 (6 bases). Trimming shortened V by 4 bases and J by 0 bases, and 25 bases separated the two germline ends. Germline V CDR1 and CDR2: SGHRS, YFSETQ. This CDR3 region has 20 residues. This CDR3 reads CASSRGGGSPYDTNTGELFF. DNA for the CDR3: TGCGCCAGCAGCCGTGGAGGAGGGTCCCCTTACGATACGAACACCGGGGAGCTGTTTTTT. The full variable domain, with the rest looked up from reference TRBV5-1 and TRBJ2-2, is KAGVTQTPRYLIKTRGQQVTLSCSPISGHRSVSWYQQTPGQGLQFLFEYFSETQRNKGNFPGRFSGRQFSNSRSEMNVSTLELGDSALYLCASSRGGGSPYDTNTGELFFGEGSRLTVL.

The genes are TRBV7-2 and TRBJ2-3; the match to TRBD2 covers 7 bases. Looked up from germline, CDR1 is SGHTA and CDR2 is FQGNSA. Trimming at V came to 5 bases and at J to 5 bases, leaving 10 bases not matched to a gene. The CDR3 is made up of 15 amino acids. This CDR3 reads CASSPPWAGEDTQYF. In DNA form, the CDR3 reads TGTGCCAGCAGCCCCCCTTGGGCGGGAGAAGATACGCAGTATTTT.

The chain recombines TRBV5-1 with TRBJ2-7, with 11 bases lining up with TRBD2. Trimming at V came to 4 bases and at J to 2 bases, leaving 5 bases not matched to a gene. CDR3 size: 15 residues. The germline gives CDR1 SGHRS, CDR2 YFSETQ. CDR3 nucleotide sequence: TGCGCCAGCAGCCATGTAGCGGGGGGGACCTACGAGCAGTACTTC. As protein: CASSHVAGGTYEQYF.

This clone has just a few counts. The chain employs TRBV7-8 and TRBJ1-6; D is uncertain. This CDR3 spans 13 amino acids. Trimming removed 4 bases from V and 10 bases from J, with 11 bases in between. Germline assignment: CDR1 SGHVS and CDR2 FQNEAQ. The CDR3 loop is CASSSEGISPLHF. For the CDR3, the DNA is TGTGCCAGCAGCTCCGAGGGTATCTCACCCCTCCACTTT.